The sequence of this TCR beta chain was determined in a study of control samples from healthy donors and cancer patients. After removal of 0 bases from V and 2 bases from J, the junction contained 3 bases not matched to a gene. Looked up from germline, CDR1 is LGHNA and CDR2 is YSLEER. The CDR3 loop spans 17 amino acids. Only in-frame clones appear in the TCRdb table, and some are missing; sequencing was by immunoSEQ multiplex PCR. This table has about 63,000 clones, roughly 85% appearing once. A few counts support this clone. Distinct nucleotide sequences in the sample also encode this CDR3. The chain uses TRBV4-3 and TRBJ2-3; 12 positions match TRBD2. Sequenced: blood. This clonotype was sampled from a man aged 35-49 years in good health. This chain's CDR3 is CASSQEGLAGSTDTQYF. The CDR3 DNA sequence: TGCGCCAGCAGCCAAGAGGGACTAGCGGGTTCCACAGATACGCAGTATTTT.